This TCR beta chain was retrieved from a study of post-analysis software for immune sequencing data. Regarding the study as a whole: Relative to controls, patients had about 5 TRBV segments at higher frequency, with TRBV5-6, TRBV5-1 and TRBV20-1 among these.

Unique molecular identifiers were built into the TCR beta cDNA libraries. Each sample of roughly 0.9 to 10 million input T cells yielded about 500,000 cDNA molecules, so each molecule approximated one T cell. Via MiXCR, TCRdb re-called the PCR reads, giving one row per CDR3 protein. The sample yields around 400,000 distinct CDR3 sequences, roughly 35% seen once. V shed 6 bases and J shed 2 bases, with 20 bases lying between them. Germline-derived CDR1 and CDR2 are MDHEN and SYDVKM. This CDR3 has 16 amino acids. This clonotype was seen more than once but under ten times. Its cognate antigen is unknown. This chain joins TRBV28 and TRBJ2-7, with D uncertain. The sequence came from a girl aged 10 to 17 with multiple sclerosis. Material: blood. The CDR3 spells CASSPERVLLPYEQYF. The DNA of the CDR3 is TGTGCCAGCAGCCCCGAACGGGTTCTCCTCCCCTACGAGCAGTACTTC.